This passage covers 23 T cell receptor beta chains from one sample sequenced in a study of control samples from healthy donors and cancer patients. Only in-frame clones appear in the TCRdb table, and some are missing; sequencing was by immunoSEQ multiplex PCR. The sample consists of about 180,000 clones, just over 90% of them appearing once. Sequencing input: blood. The receptors come from a man aged 25 to 40 in good health.

The chain has TRBV3-1 (or the pseudogene TRBV3-2) and TRBJ1-6, with D possibly being TRBD1 (5 bases). This CDR3 contains 16 residues. The ends were cut back, 4 bases at V and 7 bases at J, with 17 bases in the middle. CDR1 is LGHDT and CDR2 is YNNKEL in the germline V gene (reference sequence). This chain's CDR3 is CASSPLAGGTNSPLHF. CDR3 DNA: TGTGCCAGCAGCCCCCTGGCGGGGGGAACCAATTCACCCCTCCACTTT.

The genes are TRBV5-1 and TRBJ2-5; perhaps TRBD1 as D (6 bases). Germline V lookup: CDR1 SGHRS, CDR2 YFSETQ. CDR3 length: 16 amino acids. The ends were cut back, 4 bases at V and 0 bases at J, with 16 bases in the middle. CDR3 in amino acids: CASSPARTDYQETQYF. CDR3 nucleotides: TGCGCCAGCAGCCCCGCGCGGACAGATTACCAAGAGACCCAGTACTTC.

V gene TRBV30 combines with J gene TRBJ1-1, with D hard to call. CDR1 is GTSNPN, CDR2 SVGIG, per germline (reference sequence). The CDR3 totals 15 residues. V lost 3 bases and J 0 bases, leaving 14 bases between the germline ends. The CDR3 bases are TGTGCCTGGAGGCGATCGATTCAAATGAACACTGAAGCTTTCTTT. Its translation: CAWRRSIQMNTEAFF.

CDR3 protein: CASSLSPTSEQYF. The CDR3 coding sequence is TGTGCCAGCAGCTTATCCCCGACATCCGAGCAGTACTTC. The rearrangement joins TRBV7-3 to TRBJ2-7; D is uncertain. Trimming cost V 2 bases and J 6 bases, with 11 bases left between them. The CDR3 sequence is 13 residues long. CDR1 is SGHTA, CDR2 FQGTGA, per germline. Full variable domain (outside the CDR3, taken from reference TRBV7-3 and TRBJ2-7): GAGVSQTPSNKVTEKGKYVELRCDPISGHTALYWYRQSLGQGPEFLIYFQGTGAADDSGLPNDRFFAVRPEGSVSTLKIQRTERGDSAVYLCASSLSPTSEQYFGPGTRLTVT.

V and J are TRBV6-6 and TRBJ1-6; 8 nucleotides align to TRBD1. The CDR3 is 15 amino acids. The J segment lost 9 bases and the V segment lost 5 bases, leaving 9 bases of the junction unmatched. Looked up from germline, CDR1 is MNHNY and CDR2 is SVGAGI (reference sequence). The CDR3 loop is CASSDLDRGVSPLHF. The CDR3 DNA is TGTGCCAGCAGTGACCTCGACAGGGGAGTTTCACCCCTCCACTTT.

CDR3 nucleotide sequence: TGTGCCAGCAGCCCTCCCGGCACACAGTCGAACGTCCTGACTTTC. Protein: CASSPPGTQSNVLTF. The V gene is TRBV6-2 or TRBV6-3, the J gene TRBJ2-6; no definite D call. Germline-derived CDR1 and CDR2 are MNHEY and SVGEGT. This CDR3 has 15 amino acids. V was shortened by 6 bases and J by 10 bases, with 19 bases between the two germline ends.

This clone has a single count. The V call is TRBV6-5, the J call TRBJ2-7, with 8 nucleotides matching TRBD1. Germline loops: CDR1 MNHEY, CDR2 SVGAGI. Trimming removed 6 bases from V and 4 bases from J; junction bases left unmatched: 5. The CDR3 consists of 13 residues. The CDR3 coding sequence is TGTGCCAGCAGAAAGGGACAGGCTTACGAGCAGTACTTC. This gives the protein CASRKGQAYEQYF.

The rearrangement joins TRBV29-1 to TRBJ2-5; D could derive from TRBD1 or TRBD2 (6 bases each). Between the trimmed V and J ends, which lost 4 bases and 1 base, there was a span of 10 bases. The CDR3 covers 13 residues. Germline V gene data show CDR1 as SQVTM and CDR2 as ANQGSEA. DNA for the CDR3: TGCAGCGTTGCCCCGGGGGCCCAAGAGACCCAGTACTTC. Its protein product is CSVAPGAQETQYF.

The rearrangement joins TRBV7-9 to TRBJ2-7, with a weak D call TRBD2 (5 bases). Germline V gene sequence: CDR1 SEHNR, CDR2 FQNEAQ (reference sequence). The length of the CDR3 is 15 residues. V was clipped by 5 bases and J by 6 bases, with 20 bases between them. CDR3 nucleotides: TGTGCCAGCAGCAACAGTTTATTACCCCGGGGCGAGCAGTACTTC. This encodes CASSNSLLPRGEQYF.

The count of this clone is one. The chain links TRBV6-5 to TRBJ1-2; D is unresolved. V was pared by 0 bases and J by 0 bases, with 11 bases between. This CDR3 spans 16 amino acids. Germline CDR1 reads MNHEY; CDR2 reads SVGAGI. The CDR3 sequence is CASSYSGQATNYGYTF. The CDR3 region has the DNA TGTGCCAGCAGTTACTCGGGCCAGGCAACTAACTATGGCTACACCTTC.

This CDR3 is CASQRVREETQYF. The CDR3 DNA is TGTGCCAGCCAGCGGGTCCGCGAAGAGACCCAGTACTTC. V usage is TRBV2 and J usage is TRBJ2-5, with D possibly being TRBD2 (6 bases). The CDR3 is made up of 13 amino acids. Per the germline V gene, CDR1 is SNHLY and CDR2 is FYNNEI. The V gene lost 8 bases and the J gene lost 3 bases, with 13 bases spanning the gap.

In its sample, this clone was seen once. This chain links TRBV28 with TRBJ1-2; TRBD1 agrees at 7 bases. Germline V gene lookup returns CDR1 MDHEN and CDR2 SYDVKM. The V gene end was trimmed by 10 bases and the J gene end by 4 bases; junction bases not matched to a gene: 15. The CDR3 covers 15 residues. The CDR3 reads CATAYPTGFGYGYTF. In DNA form, the CDR3 reads TGTGCCACCGCGTACCCGACAGGGTTTGGCTATGGCTACACCTTC.

The chain is built from TRBV3-1 (or the pseudogene TRBV3-2) and TRBJ1-6; D ambiguous. CDR1 is LGHDT, CDR2 YNNKEL, per germline (reference sequence). This CDR3 has 14 amino acids. V was pared by 3 bases and J by 10 bases, with 13 bases between. CDR3 nucleotide sequence: TGTGCCAGCAGCCACGGTGAGGAGTGGTCACCCCTCCACTTT. Residues: CASSHGEEWSPLHF.

The chain couples TRBV4-2 to TRBJ2-7, with D possibly TRBD2 on 5 matching bases. Looked up from germline, CDR1 is LGHNA and CDR2 is YNFKEQ. There are 13 residues in the CDR3. V gave up 2 bases and J gave up 6 bases, with 11 bases separating them. The CDR3 region has the DNA TGTGCCAGCAGCCAATTTTCGGGAAGCGAGCAGTACTTC. This codes for CASSQFSGSEQYF.

This chain joins TRBV29-1 and TRBJ1-1; no clear D. The germline V and J ends were trimmed by 7 bases and 0 bases, with 9 bases remaining between them. Germline V CDR1 and CDR2: SQVTM, ANQGSEA. The CDR3 runs to 12 residues. The CDR3 loop reads CSADWVNTEAFF. The CDR3, as DNA: TGCAGCGCCGATTGGGTGAACACTGAAGCTTTCTTT. The complete variable domain, with remaining parts taken from reference TRBV29-1 and TRBJ1-1, reads SAVISQKPSRDICQRGTSLTIQCQVDSQVTMMFWYRQQPGQSLTLIATANQGSEATYESGFVIDKFPISRPNLTFSTLTVSNMSPEDSSIYLCSADWVNTEAFFGQGTRLTVV.

The rearrangement uses TRBV4-2 and TRBJ2-7; no firm D call. V was shortened by 0 bases and J by 1 base, with 7 bases between the two germline ends. The germline V gene encodes CDR1 LGHNA and CDR2 YNFKEQ. This CDR3 spans 14 amino acids. CDR3 amino acids: CASSQDGSSYEQYF. CDR3 in DNA: TGTGCCAGCAGCCAAGATGGCAGTTCCTACGAGCAGTACTTC.

The chain joins TRBV28 to TRBJ2-7, with a possible D match to TRBD1 (6 bases). Per germline, CDR1 MDHEN and CDR2 SYDVKM. V lost 7 bases and J lost 0, with 16 bases in between. The CDR3 has 15 amino acids. CDR3 DNA: TGTGCCAGCACCCCGACAGGTTTTAGCTCCTACGAGCAGTACTTC. It encodes CASTPTGFSSYEQYF.

This chain's CDR3 is CASKTGGGTDTQYF. CDR3 DNA sequence: TGCGCCAGCAAGACAGGGGGCGGCACAGATACGCAGTATTTT. The chain joins TRBV10-2 to TRBJ2-3, with 10 bases identical to TRBD1. The length of the CDR3 is 14 residues. Germline CDR1 is WSHSY and CDR2 is SAAADI. Trimming took 7 bases from V and 1 from J; bases not matched to a gene: 2.

The gene calls are TRBV2 and TRBJ1-4; TRBD1 might be the D (5 bases). CDR1 and CDR2 from the germline V gene are SNHLY and FYNNEI. The CDR3 has 15 residues. V was trimmed by 5 bases and J by 3 bases, leaving 13 bases between them. CDR3 DNA sequence: TGTGCCAGCAGTACTCAGGGTACTGCTAATGAAAAACTGTTTTTT. Residues: CASSTQGTANEKLFF.

The V and J genes are TRBV7-2 and TRBJ1-4; 8 nucleotides agree with TRBD1. J was trimmed by 8 bases and V by 4 bases; bases with no gene match: 9. Per the germline V gene, CDR1 is SGHTA and CDR2 is FQGNSA. The CDR3 covers 15 residues. Here the CDR3 DNA reads TGTGCCAGCAGCTCCGGACAGGGCGTGGGCGAAAAACTGTTTTTT. Translation gives CASSSGQGVGEKLFF.

The J gene is TRBJ1-6, the V gene TRBV7-9, with D unclear. CDR1 and CDR2 from the germline V gene are SEHNR and FQNEAQ (reference sequence). This CDR3 has 12 amino acids. The V end was cut by 9 bases, the J end by 7 bases, with 10 bases between. The CDR3 reads CASSSGNSPLHF. The DNA of the CDR3 is TGTGCCAGTTCATCTGGGAATTCACCCCTCCACTTT.

This clone was detected once. V gene TRBV5-1 combines with J gene TRBJ1-2; tentative D call: TRBD1 (5 bases). V lost 3 bases to trimming and J lost 5 bases, with 11 bases between them. The CDR3 has 13 residues. Germline CDR1 and CDR2: SGHRS and YFSETQ. The DNA for the CDR3 is TGCGCCAGCAGCTCTGGACACCTTTATGGCTACACCTTC. Its protein product is CASSSGHLYGYTF.

In this sample, this clone turned up once. This rearrangement joins TRBV7-9 to TRBJ2-4; D tentatively reads TRBD1 or TRBD2 (5 bases each). V was shortened by 3 bases and J by 0 bases, with 9 bases between the two germline ends. This CDR3 is 15 amino acids long. The germline V gene encodes CDR1 SEHNR and CDR2 FQNEAQ (reference sequence). The DNA of the CDR3 is TGTGCCAGCAGCTTCGGGGACCTAGCCAAAAACATTCAGTACTTC. It yields the protein CASSFGDLAKNIQYF. The full variable domain, in which reference TRBV7-9 and TRBJ2-4 provide the parts outside the CDR3, is DTGVSQNPRHKITKRGQNVTFRCDPISEHNRLYWYRQTLGQGPEFLTYFQNEAQLEKSRLLSDRFSAERPKGSFSTLEIQRTEQGDSAMYLCASSFGDLAKNIQYFGAGTRLSVL.